What follows is one T cell receptor (beta chain) and its context. Its antigen is still unknown. A read error may produce the germline difference seen at one junction end. The data stem from a study of graft-versus-host responses after intestinal transplantation. Study in general: Among the recipients, all got anti-thymocyte globulin induction and then tacrolimus and steroids for approximately 3 years.

General study points: Marrow from the recipient contained GvH clones, some of which had appeared first in ileum or blood.

Per germline, CDR1 SGHDT and CDR2 YYEEEE. CDR3 length: 15 amino acids. The repertoire was sequenced with immunoSEQ multiplex PCR; TCRdb's copy has only in-frame clones and lacks some. The table records about 24,000 clones, approximately 83% of them present only once. The sequencing here drew on PBMCs, taken just over 450 days after intestinal transplant. The source of this sequence is a human patient who received an intestinal transplant, so some T cells may come from the graft donor. The chain is built from TRBV5-6 and TRBJ2-5; D call uncertain. CDR3 amino acids: CASTLFGGPQETQYF. DNA for the CDR3: TGTGCCAGCACCTTGTTCGGTGGACCGCAAGAGACCCAGTACTTC.